This TCR beta chain was recorded in a study of control samples from healthy donors and cancer patients. TCRdb's table, derived via immunoSEQ multiplex PCR, lists solely in-frame clones and lacks some. The sample lists roughly 95,000 clones; roughly nine tenths were seen once. The CDR3 sequence is 17 residues long. V was pared by 4 bases and J by 6 bases, with 9 bases of the junction left unmatched. Germline lookup yields CDR1 SGHDT and CDR2 YYEEEE. The sequenced material came from blood. This chain links TRBV5-6 with TRBJ2-2, with 13 nucleotides matching TRBD2. This sequence originates from a woman aged 25 to 39 in good health. Here the CDR3 DNA reads TGTGCCAGCAGCGCGCGGTGGACTAGCGGGAGTGCCGGGGAGCTGTTTTTT. This translates into CASSARWTSGSAGELFF.